This T cell receptor (beta chain) was sequenced for a study of T cells in Graves' hyperthyroidism and ophthalmopathy. Amplified regions were TCR beta CDR3 sequences from RNA transcripts. The TCR CDR3 first-round RT-PCR relied on the HTBI primer set. TCRdb passed the multiplex PCR reads through MiXCR, listing each CDR3 protein once. Here the sample spans about 640,000 distinct CDR3 sequences, roughly 46% being singletons. Study-wide results and caveats: Blood also showed most of the thyroid clonotypes that were expanded above 0.001. The model's output predicted ophthalmopathy at a median of about 5.9 months prior to onset.

This clonotype was detected once. Antigen specificity is unknown. Researchers barred patients who had uncontrolled infection, other autoimmune disease, pregnancy or lactation. Clinical symptoms, serum thyroxine and TRAb, thyroid ultrasound and orbital computed tomography were used for the diagnoses. Sequenced: peripheral blood or thyroid tissue (not recorded which). The receptor comes from an adult man with Graves' disease, either hyperthyroidism or ophthalmopathy (not recorded which).

In DNA form, the CDR3 reads TGCAGCGTTGGAGAACAGGGGGCAAGGAACACTGAAGCTTTCTTT. As protein: CSVGEQGARNTEAFF. The chain carries TRBV29-1 and TRBJ1-1; 9 bases map to TRBD1. V was clipped by 4 bases and J by 1 base; unmatched bases: 7. Germline V CDR1 and CDR2: SQVTM, ANQGSEA. The CDR3 consists of 15 residues.